A single sample is the source of the 5 T cell receptor beta chains below, sequenced in a study of T cell responses to AZD1222 COVID-19 vaccine. Only in-frame clones appear in the TCRdb table, and some are missing; sequencing was by immunoSEQ multiplex PCR. The sample consists of about 98,000 clones, approximately 88% of them appearing once. The starting material was peripheral blood, obtained on day 0 of AZD1222 vaccination. All receptors come from an adult in good health.

The chain joins TRBV6-5 to TRBJ1-1; no firm D call. CDR1 is MNHEY, CDR2 SVGAGI, per germline. The CDR3 is 15 residues long. The V and J ends lost 3 bases and 11 bases respectively, with 22 bases between them. CDR3 coding DNA: TGTGCCAGCAGTTATTCCCTTCTTGGGCCCGGGGAGGCTTTCTTT. Encoded protein: CASSYSLLGPGEAFF.

This rearrangement joins TRBV2 to TRBJ2-1; possibly TRBD1 for D (6 bases). This CDR3 region has 16 residues. The V gene lost 6 bases and the J gene lost 7 bases, with 22 bases spanning the gap. The germline CDR1 and CDR2 sequences are SNHLY and FYNNEI. CDR3 residues: CASRVERGMWGNEQFF. Here the CDR3 DNA reads TGTGCCAGCAGGGTAGAGAGGGGGATGTGGGGGAATGAGCAGTTCTTC.

The chain carries TRBV27 and TRBJ1-1, with a possible D match to TRBD1 (6 bases). The CDR3 spans 13 residues. In germline, CDR1 is MNHEY, CDR2 SMNVEV (reference sequence). The ends were cut back, 2 bases at V and 3 bases at J, with 7 bases in the middle. Here the CDR3 reads CASSLRGDTEAFF. CDR3 DNA: TGTGCCAGCAGTTTAAGGGGGGACACTGAAGCTTTCTTT.

This chain uses TRBV12-3 or TRBV12-4 with TRBJ1-2; D might be TRBD1 (5 bases). The CDR3 contains 12 residues. Trimming removed 5 bases at V and 4 bases at J, with 8 bases between. DNA for the CDR3: TGTGCCAGCAGTGAGACAGCCTATGGCTACACCTTC. Amino acid sequence: CASSETAYGYTF.

This chain uses TRBV2 with TRBJ1-2, with 7 nucleotides matching TRBD1. This CDR3 has 14 residues. Germline-derived CDR1 and CDR2 are SNHLY and FYNNEI. Trimming cost V 6 bases and J 7 bases; bases outside gene matches: 11. CDR3 residues: CASRATGVVSGYTF. CDR3 sequence (DNA): TGTGCCAGCAGGGCCACAGGGGTCGTTAGTGGCTACACCTTC.